The sequence of this TCR beta chain was determined in a study of blood T cell repertoires in COVID-19. As for the study in general: Both acute and convalescent COVID-19 samples were obtained from the United States, Italy and Spain.

The repertoire was sequenced with immunoSEQ multiplex PCR; TCRdb's copy has only in-frame clones and lacks some. The table has 350,000 to 500,000 clones, roughly 90% seen once. Trimming took 4 bases from V and 6 from J; bases not matched to a gene: 7. Germline-derived CDR1 and CDR2 are MGHRA and YSYEKL. The CDR3 sequence is 15 residues long. The gene calls are TRBV4-1 and TRBJ1-1, with 11 bases identical to TRBD1. Input material: peripheral blood. The sequence was collected from a man younger than 35 with COVID-19, enrolled during active disease. The CDR3 DNA follows: TGCGCCAGCAGCCTGGGACAGGGGGGCAATCCTGAAGCTTTCTTT. Protein: CASSLGQGGNPEAFF.